These 25 T cell receptor beta chains were all obtained from the same sample, sequenced in a study of cytomegalovirus exposure and HLA in healthy donors. The primer mix had 60 Vbeta and 13 Jbeta primers. This table comes from immunoSEQ multiplex PCR, and its TCRdb copy is limited to in-frame clones, with some not included. The table shows more than 150,000 clones, with 81% occurring only once. The sequenced sample was PBMCs. These receptors came from a man between 45 and 60 years old in good health and CMV-seropositive.

In its sample, this clone was seen once. The chain is built from TRBV6-5 and TRBJ2-1; D ambiguous. V lost 4 bases and J 5 bases, leaving 15 bases between the germline ends. The germline gives CDR1 MNHEY, CDR2 SVGAGI. The CDR3 covers 15 residues. The CDR3 DNA sequence: TGTGCCAGCAGTTCCCCGACCGGGTGGGACAATGAGCAGTTCTTC. As protein: CASSSPTGWDNEQFF.

This chain joins TRBV2 and TRBJ1-3, with D maybe TRBD1 (5 bases). There are 16 residues in the CDR3. Deletions cut 6 bases from V and 2 bases from J, with 17 bases between. Germline-derived CDR1 and CDR2 are SNHLY and FYNNEI. CDR3 amino acids: CASRGTRWGAGNTIYF. The CDR3 coding sequence is TGTGCCAGCAGAGGGACTCGGTGGGGAGCTGGAAACACCATATATTTT.

This chain connects TRBV6-5 to TRBJ2-5; D unclear. Trimming pared 8 bases from V and 3 bases from J, leaving 7 bases between. CDR1 MNHEY and CDR2 SVGAGI come from the germline V gene. The CDR3 is 11 amino acids. CDR3 protein: CASAAKETQYF. The DNA for the CDR3 is TGTGCCAGCGCGGCTAAAGAGACCCAGTACTTC.

The V call is TRBV7-9, the J call TRBJ1-3, with D possibly TRBD1 on 6 matching bases. Trimming pared 8 bases from V and 3 bases from J, leaving 14 bases between. The CDR3 consists of 14 residues. Germline V gene lookup returns CDR1 SEHNR and CDR2 FQNEAQ (reference sequence). In nucleotides, the CDR3 is TGTGCCAGCGTCGTCAGGGGTGGTGGAAACACCATATATTTT. Protein sequence: CASVVRGGGNTIYF.

V usage is TRBV4-1 and J usage is TRBJ2-3; 10 nucleotides match TRBD2. The CDR3 is 16 residues long. CDR1 MGHRA and CDR2 YSYEKL come from the germline V gene. Trimming took 0 bases from V and 3 from J; bases not matched to a gene: 3. CDR3 residues: CASSQEHSGRTDTQYF. The CDR3 DNA reads as TGCGCCAGCAGCCAAGAACATAGCGGGAGGACAGATACGCAGTATTTT.

This chain joins TRBV18 and TRBJ1-5; the match to TRBD1 covers 10 bases. V was clipped by 6 bases and J by 4 bases; unmatched bases: 3. The CDR3 length is 14 residues. Germline CDR1 is KGHSH and CDR2 is LQKENI. The CDR3 loop is CASSRDRGNQPQHF. The DNA for the CDR3 is TGTGCCAGCTCCCGGGACAGGGGTAATCAGCCCCAGCATTTT.

The chain has TRBV6-6 and TRBJ2-7; D not resolved. V was cut by 3 bases and J by 6 bases, with 6 bases left in between. The CDR3 spans 11 residues. The germline V gene encodes CDR1 MNHNY and CDR2 SVGAGI (reference sequence). This chain's CDR3 is CASSYSGEQYF. CDR3 nucleotide sequence: TGTGCCAGCAGTTATTCGGGCGAGCAGTACTTC.

The rearrangement uses TRBV5-1 and TRBJ2-4; no clear D. Germline V CDR1 and CDR2: SGHRS, YFSETQ. The CDR3 totals 11 residues. Trimming removed 4 bases at V and 9 bases at J, with 8 bases between. The CDR3 region has the DNA TGCGCCAGCAGCAATGCCGGCATTCAGTACTTC. The encoded protein is CASSNAGIQYF. Full variable domain (remainder filled in from reference TRBV5-1 and TRBJ2-4): KAGVTQTPRYLIKTRGQQVTLSCSPISGHRSVSWYQQTPGQGLQFLFEYFSETQRNKGNFPGRFSGRQFSNSRSEMNVSTLELGDSALYLCASSNAGIQYFGAGTRLSVL.

The CDR3 sequence: CASSRTGGITEAFF. The CDR3 DNA follows: TGTGCCAGCAGCCGAACAGGGGGTATCACTGAAGCTTTCTTT. This chain uses TRBV7-3 with TRBJ1-1; TRBD1 aligns across 8 bases. The V gene's germline CDR1 is SGHTA and CDR2 FQGTGA. This CDR3 has 14 amino acids. The trim removed 5 bases at V and 4 bases at J, leaving 6 bases unmatched. The full variable domain, with the rest looked up from reference TRBV7-3 and TRBJ1-1, is GAGVSQTPSNKVTEKGKYVELRCDPISGHTALYWYRQSLGQGPEFLIYFQGTGAADDSGLPNDRFFAVRPEGSVSTLKIQRTERGDSAVYLCASSRTGGITEAFFGQGTRLTVV.

CDR3 nucleotides: TGTGCCAGCAGTCGGGAACTTGAAAAACTGTTTTTT. Translation gives CASSRELEKLFF. This sequence joins TRBV25-1 and TRBJ1-4; D ambiguous. V was clipped by 5 bases and J by 7 bases, with 8 bases between them. The length of the CDR3 is 12 residues. Germline V gene lookup returns CDR1 MGHDK and CDR2 SYGVNS.

This sequence joins TRBV7-9 and TRBJ2-3; 8 bases are a match to TRBD2. The CDR3 covers 16 residues. Germline-derived CDR1 and CDR2 are SEHNR and FQNEAQ (reference sequence). V lost 5 bases, J lost 4 bases, and 11 bases stayed unmatched. The CDR3 DNA sequence: TGTGCCAGCAGCAATGAACCGGGACTAGGATCAGATACGCAGTATTTT. It codes for CASSNEPGLGSDTQYF.

The chain couples TRBV7-9 to TRBJ2-1; no reliable D call. The CDR3 runs to 12 residues. The germline V and J ends were trimmed by 7 bases and 8 bases, with 12 bases remaining between them. The germline V gene has CDR1 SEHNR and CDR2 FQNEAQ (reference sequence). In DNA form, the CDR3 reads TGTGCCAGCAACACCTCGCCCCATGAGCAGTTCTTC. It is translated as CASNTSPHEQFF.

This chain uses TRBV4-3 with TRBJ1-2; no firm D call. V was clipped by 0 bases and J by 4 bases, with 12 bases between them. Germline V gene sequence: CDR1 LGHNA, CDR2 YSLEER. The length of the CDR3 is 15 residues. The CDR3: CASSQDRGGFYGYTF. For the CDR3, the DNA is TGCGCCAGCAGCCAAGATCGAGGCGGTTTCTATGGCTACACCTTC.

V usage is TRBV5-8 and J usage is TRBJ2-2; TRBD2 matches at 7 bases. Per the germline V gene, CDR1 is SGHTS and CDR2 is YDEGEE. V lost 2 bases and J lost 6; bases outside the gene matches: 1. This CDR3 contains 13 residues. CDR3: CASSFSGPGELFF. The CDR3 DNA reads TGTGCCAGCAGCTTTAGCGGGCCCGGGGAGCTGTTTTTT. Complete variable domain (other parts from reference TRBV5-8 and TRBJ2-2): EAGVTQSPTHLIKTRGQQATLRCSPISGHTSVYWYQQALGLGLQFLLWYDEGEERNRGNFPPRFSGRQFPNYSSELNVNALELEDSALYLCASSFSGPGELFFGEGSRLTVL.

This clone was counted between two and nine times. The chain has TRBV29-1 and TRBJ2-2; the D is unclear. CDR1 is SQVTM, CDR2 ANQGSEA, per germline. V was shortened by 4 bases and J by 0 bases, with 9 bases between the two germline ends. The CDR3 extends over 14 amino acids. This CDR3 is CSVAPNANTGELFF. The CDR3 nucleotides read TGCAGCGTTGCCCCTAACGCGAACACCGGGGAGCTGTTTTTT.

This chain links TRBV7-2 with TRBJ2-2, with TRBD1 matching over 8 bases. The V gene end was trimmed by 5 bases and the J gene end by 3 bases; junction bases not matched to a gene: 2. CDR1 and CDR2 from the germline V gene are SGHTA and FQGNSA. This CDR3 region has 14 residues. Here the CDR3 reads CASSPDRDTGELFF. CDR3 sequence (DNA): TGTGCCAGCAGCCCGGACAGGGACACCGGGGAGCTGTTTTTT.

A single count supports this clone. The chain couples TRBV7-2 to TRBJ2-3; maybe TRBD2 (5 bases). Germline V gives CDR1 SGHTA, CDR2 FQGNSA. Trimming removed 0 bases from V and 3 bases from J, with 10 bases in between. CDR3 size: 15 residues. For the CDR3, the DNA is TGTGCCAGCAGCTTAGCGGGAGTCCGGACAGATACGCAGTATTTT. Translated, it gives CASSLAGVRTDTQYF. The whole variable domain, remainder taken from reference TRBV7-2 and TRBJ2-3, is GAGVSQSPSNKVTEKGKDVELRCDPISGHTALYWYRQSLGQGLEFLIYFQGNSAPDKSGLPSDRFSAERTGGSVSTLTIQRTQQEDSAVYLCASSLAGVRTDTQYFGPGTRLTVL.

In this sample, this clone turned up a few times. The genes are TRBV2 and TRBJ2-7; no definite D call. The CDR3 has 14 amino acids. Germline V CDR1 and CDR2: SNHLY, FYNNEI. V gave up 6 bases and J gave up 7 bases, with 19 bases separating them. The CDR3: CASSESSEVAEQYF. The CDR3 DNA follows: TGTGCCAGCAGCGAGTCTTCAGAGGTGGCGGAGCAGTACTTC.

This chain uses TRBV27 with TRBJ2-3; D may be TRBD1 (5 bases). Germline loops: CDR1 MNHEY, CDR2 SMNVEV (reference sequence). Trimming cost V 8 bases and J 5 bases, with 17 bases left between them. The CDR3 sequence is 14 residues long. CDR3 region: CASHQAGNRDTQYF. In DNA form, the CDR3 reads TGTGCCAGCCACCAGGCAGGGAATCGAGATACGCAGTATTTT.

This clone was found a few times. This chain joins TRBV29-1 and TRBJ2-1, with TRBD2 as a possible D gene (6 bases). The CDR3 has 14 amino acids. V dropped 0 bases and J dropped 12 bases, with 18 bases sitting between them. Germline CDR1 and CDR2: SQVTM and ANQGSEA. DNA for the CDR3: TGCAGCGTTGAAGACTACGGGACTCGCGGTCCGCAGTTCTTC. Translating it yields CSVEDYGTRGPQFF.

The chain joins TRBV21-1 to TRBJ1-3; no check of the table's D call, TRBD1, against the DNA was made. TRBV21-1 is deemed a pseudogene. This CDR3 contains 16 residues. CDR3 sequence (DNA): TGTGCCAGCTCTCAAAACCGGACAGGGGCTGGAAACACCATATATTTT. Amino acids: CASSQNRTGAGNTIYF.

This clone is a singleton in its sample. The J gene is TRBJ1-1, the V gene TRBV5-1, with D unresolved. Per germline, CDR1 SGHRS and CDR2 YFSETQ. CDR3 length: 16 residues. The ends were cut back, 0 bases at V and 0 bases at J, with 12 bases in the middle. CDR3 residues: CASSLGAANMNTEAFF. In DNA form, the CDR3 reads TGCGCCAGCAGCTTGGGGGCAGCTAACATGAACACTGAAGCTTTCTTT.

V gene TRBV5-5 combines with J gene TRBJ2-5; the match to TRBD2 covers 9 bases. The CDR3 runs to 15 residues. The germline V gene encodes CDR1 SGHKS and CDR2 YYEKEE (reference sequence). The V gene end was trimmed by 3 bases and the J gene end by 5 bases; junction bases not matched to a gene: 8. In nucleotides, the CDR3 is TGTGCCAGCAGCTGGATAGCGGGAGCGGGGGAGACCCAGTACTTC. Its protein is CASSWIAGAGETQYF.

The rearrangement uses TRBV28 and TRBJ1-2, with TRBD1 matching 10 bases. The CDR3 sequence is 16 residues long. Per germline, CDR1 MDHEN and CDR2 SYDVKM. The V segment lost 3 bases and the J segment 6 bases; nucleotides outside the gene matches: 10. This CDR3 reads CASSLVNAGTGDGYTF. In DNA, the CDR3 is TGTGCCAGCAGTTTGGTGAACGCGGGGACAGGGGATGGCTACACCTTC.

The gene calls are TRBV2 and TRBJ2-2; weak D call: TRBD2 (5 bases). The length of the CDR3 is 12 residues. V was clipped by 6 bases and J by 6 bases, with 8 bases between them. Per germline, CDR1 SNHLY and CDR2 FYNNEI. CDR3 nucleotides: TGTGCCAGCAGAATCGGGGCCGGGGAGCTGTTTTTT. Its translation: CASRIGAGELFF.